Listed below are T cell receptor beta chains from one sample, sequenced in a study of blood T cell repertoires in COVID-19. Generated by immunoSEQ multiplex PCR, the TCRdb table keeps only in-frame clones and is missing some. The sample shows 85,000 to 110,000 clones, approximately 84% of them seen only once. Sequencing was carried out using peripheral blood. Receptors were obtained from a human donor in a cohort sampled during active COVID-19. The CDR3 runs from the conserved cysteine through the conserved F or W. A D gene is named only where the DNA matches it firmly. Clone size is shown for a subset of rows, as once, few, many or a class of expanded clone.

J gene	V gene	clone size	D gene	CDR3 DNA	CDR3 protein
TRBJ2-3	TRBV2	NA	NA	TGTGCCAGCAGACGGACAGACACTAGCACAGATACGCAGTATTTT	CASRRTDTSTDTQYF
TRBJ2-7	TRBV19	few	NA	TGTGCCAGCTCCAACAGAGTCGAGCAGTACTTC	CASSNRVEQYF
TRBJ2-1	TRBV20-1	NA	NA	TGCAGTGCCACCAGGGGCCATGAGCAGTTCTTC	CSATRGHEQFF
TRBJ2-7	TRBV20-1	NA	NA	TGCAGTGCTGTGGACAACTACGAGCAGTACTTC	CSAVDNYEQYF
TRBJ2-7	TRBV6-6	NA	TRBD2	TGTGCCAGCAGCCCCGGGACTAGCTTTGGGTACGAGCAGTACTTC	CASSPGTSFGYEQYF
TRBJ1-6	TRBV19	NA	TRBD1	TGTGCCAGTAGCCAAAAGACAGGGGGCGATAATTCACCCCTCCACTTT	CASSQKTGGDNSPLHF
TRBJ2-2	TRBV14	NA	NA	TGTGCCAGCAGCCACTTACAGGTTTTTGAGACCGGGGAGCTGTTTTTT	CASSHLQVFETGELFF
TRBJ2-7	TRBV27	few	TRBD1	TGTGCCAGCAGTCAGACCCCGGGACAGAGACACTACGAGCAGTACTTC	CASSQTPGQRHYEQYF
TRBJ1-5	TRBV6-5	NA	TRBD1	TGTGCCAGCAGGACAGGGGGCGTTCAGCCCCAGCATTTT	CASRTGGVQPQHF
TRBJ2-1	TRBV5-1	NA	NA	TGCGCCAGCAGCTTGGTCGAGGATGAGCAGTTCTTC	CASSLVEDEQFF
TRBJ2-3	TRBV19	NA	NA	TGTGCCAGTAGTATAGCAGTCCCAGATACGCAGTATTTT	CASSIAVPDTQYF
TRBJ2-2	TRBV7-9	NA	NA	TGTGCCAGCAGCCCGCGGGTCGACACCGGGGAGCTGTTTTTT	CASSPRVDTGELFF
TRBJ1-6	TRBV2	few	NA	TGTGCCAGCCGCTACAGTTCACCCCTCCACTTT	CASRYSSPLHF
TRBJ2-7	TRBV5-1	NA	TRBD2	TGCGCCAGCAGCCAAACTAGCGGGGCTACGTTGCAGTACTTC	CASSQTSGATLQYF
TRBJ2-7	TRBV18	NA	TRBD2	TGTGCCAGCTCACCAGGAGCGGGGGCGAGCTCCTACGAGCAGTACTTC	CASSPGAGASSYEQYF
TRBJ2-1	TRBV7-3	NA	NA	TGTGCCAGCAGCTCCGCGAGAGGGGGCAATGAGCAGTTCTTC	CASSSARGGNEQFF
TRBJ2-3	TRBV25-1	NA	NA	TGTGCCAGCAGTGAACTAGTTGGCGCAGATACGCAGTATTTT	CASSELVGADTQYF
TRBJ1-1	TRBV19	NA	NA	TGTGCCAGTAGGGTGATACAGGGAAAGACTGAAGCTTTCTTT	CASRVIQGKTEAFF